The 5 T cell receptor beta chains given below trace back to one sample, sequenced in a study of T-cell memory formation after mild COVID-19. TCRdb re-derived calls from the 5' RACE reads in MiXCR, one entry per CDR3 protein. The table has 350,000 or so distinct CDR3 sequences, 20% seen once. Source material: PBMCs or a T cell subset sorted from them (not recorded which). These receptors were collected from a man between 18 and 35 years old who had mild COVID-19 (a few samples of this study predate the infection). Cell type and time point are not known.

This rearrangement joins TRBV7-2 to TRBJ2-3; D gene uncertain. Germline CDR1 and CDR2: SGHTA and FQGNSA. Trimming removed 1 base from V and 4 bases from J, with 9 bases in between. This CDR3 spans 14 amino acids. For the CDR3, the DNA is TGTGCCAGCAGCTTAGAGACCGCGGCAGATACGCAGTATTTT. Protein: CASSLETAADTQYF.

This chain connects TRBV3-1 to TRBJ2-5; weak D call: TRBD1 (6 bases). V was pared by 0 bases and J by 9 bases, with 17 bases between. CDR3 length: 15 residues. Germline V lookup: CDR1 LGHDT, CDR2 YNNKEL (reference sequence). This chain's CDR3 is CASSQEGWQGRPQYF. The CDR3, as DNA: TGTGCCAGCAGCCAAGAAGGGTGGCAGGGGCGCCCCCAGTACTTC.

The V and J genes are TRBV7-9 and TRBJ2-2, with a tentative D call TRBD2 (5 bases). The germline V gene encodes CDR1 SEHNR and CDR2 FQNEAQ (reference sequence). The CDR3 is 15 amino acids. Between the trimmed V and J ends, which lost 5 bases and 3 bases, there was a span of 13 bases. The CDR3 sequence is CASSKADSHTGELFF. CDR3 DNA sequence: TGTGCCAGCAGCAAAGCGGACTCGCACACCGGGGAGCTGTTTTTT.

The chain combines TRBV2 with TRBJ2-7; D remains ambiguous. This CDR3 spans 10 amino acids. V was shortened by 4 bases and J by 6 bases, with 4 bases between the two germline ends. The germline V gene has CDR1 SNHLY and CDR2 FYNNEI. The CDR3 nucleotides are TGTGCCAGCAGTGTATCCGAGCAGTACTTC. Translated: CASSVSEQYF. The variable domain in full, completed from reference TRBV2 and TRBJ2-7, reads EPEVTQTPSHQVTQMGQEVILRCVPISNHLYFYWYRQILGQKVEFLVSFYNNEISEKSEIFDDQFSVERPDGSNFTLKIRSTKLEDSAMYFCASSVSEQYFGPGTRLTVT.

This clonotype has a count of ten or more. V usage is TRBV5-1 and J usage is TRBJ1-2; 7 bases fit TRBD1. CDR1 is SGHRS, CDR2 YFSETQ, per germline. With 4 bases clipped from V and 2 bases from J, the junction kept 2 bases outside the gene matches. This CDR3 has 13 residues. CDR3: CASSEGANYGYTF. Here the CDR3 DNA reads TGCGCCAGCAGCGAGGGGGCGAACTATGGCTACACCTTC.